This entry concerns a single T cell receptor (beta chain). The CDR3 spans 15 residues. Germline V CDR1 and CDR2: SNHLY, FYNNEI. J was trimmed by 2 bases and V by 4 bases; bases with no gene match: 5. Libraries were prepared by immunoSEQ multiplex PCR; TCRdb keeps only in-frame clonotypes and omits some of them. Counted here are around 15,000 clones, more than 70% occurring once; the ten biggest clones make up approximately 12%. The data derive from a study of CD4+ T cells in melanoma. This clonotype was sampled from a human donor with melanoma. Sequenced sample: cells from a culture (not recorded whether cultured in vitro). V and J are TRBV2 and TRBJ2-1; the match to TRBD2 covers 7 bases. CDR3 region: CASSVGGETYNEQFF. As DNA, the CDR3 is TGTGCCAGCAGTGTGGGGGGGGAGACCTACAATGAGCAGTTCTTC.